Listed below are T cell receptor beta chains from one sample, sequenced in a study of Ad26.COV2.S vaccination and SARS-CoV-2 variants. This table comes from immunoSEQ multiplex PCR, and its TCRdb copy is limited to in-frame clones, with some not included. The sample lists approximately 410,000 clones; about nine tenths were seen once. The sequences come from peripheral blood, collected in a trial of Ad26.COV2.S vaccine versus placebo. The receptor source for this set is a person aged 18 to 59 who received the Ad26.COV2.S COVID-19 vaccine or a placebo. CDR3s include the opening cysteine and the closing phenylalanine or tryptophan. Not every row has a clone size; where given, it reads once, few, many or a size class.

.	TRBV2	TRBJ2-1	CASSDLWGNEQFF
.	TRBV4-3	TRBJ2-3	CASSQETGEADTQYF
.	TRBV27	TRBJ1-5	CATRDTWTGVNQPQHF
.	TRBV19	TRBJ2-3	CATGTQMRTDTQYF
.	TRBV7-6	TRBJ1-1	CASSSTTGLGTEAFF
.	TRBV4-3	TRBJ2-2	CASSQGHRANTGELFF
.	TRBV12-3/TRBV12-4	TRBJ2-2	CASIRGLTGELFF
.	TRBV4-3	TRBJ2-7	CASSQELTGLWQYF
.	TRBV6-8	TRBJ2-5	CASSYYDLPGTSGGVAETQYF
few	TRBV19	TRBJ1-5	CASSITGYSNQPQHF
few	TRBV5-4	TRBJ1-2	CASSEGGIYGYTF
few	TRBV3-1/TRBV3-2	TRBJ2-7	CASSQGLRDEQYF
once	TRBV7-8	TRBJ1-5	CASSYTGSTGNQPQHF
.	TRBV18	TRBJ2-5	CASSPRLSGETQYF
.	TRBV10-3	TRBJ2-7	CAISESGYEQYF
.	TRBV28	TRBJ1-6	CASGVTGPLSRGNSPLHF
.	TRBV5-4	TRBJ2-1	CASSLGPQPGEQFF
.	TRBV21-1	TRBJ1-5	CASSKVGSNQPQHF
once	TRBV25-1	TRBJ2-3	CASTKGRPLGTDTQYF
.	TRBV7-9	TRBJ2-7	CASSSTGPTYEQYF
.	TRBV7-2	TRBJ2-3	CASRERQGRTDTQYF
.	TRBV6-7	TRBJ2-3	CATNPRGGYCTDTQYF
once	TRBV6-5	TRBJ1-6	CASNDRGNSPLHF
once	TRBV4-3	TRBJ1-4	CASSQDTRPAGVNEKLFF
once	TRBV9	TRBJ1-2	CASSVGPTGGSYGYTF
.	TRBV2	TRBJ1-4	CASSSAVRANEKLFF
.	TRBV6-5	TRBJ2-3	CASGRQGSNTDTQYF
.	TRBV2	TRBJ1-5	CASSETEWTEFNQPQHF
.	TRBV5-4	TRBJ1-5	CASSAGQGNQPQHF
once	TRBV4-3	TRBJ2-4	CASSQEWSRINIQYF
.	TRBV2	TRBJ1-5	CASRPVGGEQPQHF
.	TRBV18	TRBJ2-1	CASSPERNNEQFF
.	TRBV30	TRBJ1-5	CAWSVPWGVNQPQHF
.	TRBV6-2/TRBV6-3	TRBJ2-2	CASSYFRLAGELFF
.	TRBV6-1	TRBJ1-4	CASSEYGREKLFF
.	TRBV5-1	TRBJ1-1	CASSFIRAVTLDTEAFF
once	TRBV19	TRBJ1-2	CASSPGTAYGYTF
.	TRBV10-1	TRBJ1-2	CASSETRDRGLYGYTF
.	TRBV5-6	TRBJ2-3	CASNLQGVTMDTQYF
.	TRBV9	TRBJ2-7	CASSVGLGYEQYF
.	TRBV7-2	TRBJ2-7	CASSLGSTGAAYEQYF
.	TRBV4-1	TRBJ2-3	CASSQEVLAGGRVGSTDTQYF
.	TRBV7-2	TRBJ2-3	CASSSWGSGGTQYF
.	TRBV6-2/TRBV6-3	TRBJ2-1	CASSYLGLGVNEQFF
once	TRBV28	TRBJ2-1	CASSSPTSGGHNEQFF
.	TRBV19	TRBJ1-5	CASSAYNQPQHF
.	TRBV28	TRBJ1-1	CASTKGQLNTEAFF
.	TRBV5-4	TRBJ2-7	CASSSSGTGDEQYF
.	TRBV18	TRBJ1-3	CASSPPGAASSSGNTIYF
.	TRBV29-1	TRBJ2-2	CSVHGSTGELFF
.	TRBV6-5	TRBJ1-2	CASSFSGQGATRGYTF